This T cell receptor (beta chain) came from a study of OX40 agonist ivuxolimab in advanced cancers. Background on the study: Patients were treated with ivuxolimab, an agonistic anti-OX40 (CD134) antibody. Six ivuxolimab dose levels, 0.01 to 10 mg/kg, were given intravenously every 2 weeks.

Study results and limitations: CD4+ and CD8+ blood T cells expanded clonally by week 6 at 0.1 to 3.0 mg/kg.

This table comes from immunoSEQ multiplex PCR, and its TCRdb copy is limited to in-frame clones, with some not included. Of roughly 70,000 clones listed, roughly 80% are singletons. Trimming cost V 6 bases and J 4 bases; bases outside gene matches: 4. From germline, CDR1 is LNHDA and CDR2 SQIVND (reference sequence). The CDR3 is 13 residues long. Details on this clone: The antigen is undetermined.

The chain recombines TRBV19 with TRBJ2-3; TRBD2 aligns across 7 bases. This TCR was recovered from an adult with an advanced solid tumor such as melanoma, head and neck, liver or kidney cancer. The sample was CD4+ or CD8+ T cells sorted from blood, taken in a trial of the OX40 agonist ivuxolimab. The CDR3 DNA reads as TGTGCCAGTAGGAGGACTAGTTCAGATACGCAGTATTTT. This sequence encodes CASRRTSSDTQYF. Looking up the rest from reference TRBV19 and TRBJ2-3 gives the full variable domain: DGGITQSPKYLFRKEGQNVTLSCEQNLNHDAMYWYRQDPGQGLRLIYYSQIVNDFQKGDIAEGYSVSREKKESFPLTVTSAQKNPTAFYLCASRRTSSDTQYFGPGTRLTVL.